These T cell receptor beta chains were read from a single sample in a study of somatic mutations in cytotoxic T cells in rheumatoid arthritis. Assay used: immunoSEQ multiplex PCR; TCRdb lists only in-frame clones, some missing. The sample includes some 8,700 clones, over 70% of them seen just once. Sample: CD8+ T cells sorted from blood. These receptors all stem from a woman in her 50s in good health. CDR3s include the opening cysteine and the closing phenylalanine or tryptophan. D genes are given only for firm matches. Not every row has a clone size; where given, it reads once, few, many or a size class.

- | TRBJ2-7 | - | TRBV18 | TGTGCCAGCTCAGACAGTAGCTCCTACGAGCAGTACTTC | CASSDSSSYEQYF
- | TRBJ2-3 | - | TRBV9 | TGTGCCAGCAGCGTAGGCGGGGCGAGCACAGATACGCAGTATTTT | CASSVGGASTDTQYF
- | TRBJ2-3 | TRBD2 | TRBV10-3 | TGTGCCATCAGTGATGGACTAGCGGCCCCCCCTCCCACAGATACGCAGTATTTT | CAISDGLAAPPPTDTQYF
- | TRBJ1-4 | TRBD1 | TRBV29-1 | TGCAGCGTTGATCTTGGACAGGGGGCGCGGAATGAAAAACTGTTTTTT | CSVDLGQGARNEKLFF
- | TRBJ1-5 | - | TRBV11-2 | TGTGCCAGCAGCCCGTCCCCCAATCAGCCCCAGCATTTT | CASSPSPNQPQHF
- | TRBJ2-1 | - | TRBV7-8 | TGTGCCAGCAGCGCCGACAGGAACTCCTACAATGAGCAGTTCTTC | CASSADRNSYNEQFF
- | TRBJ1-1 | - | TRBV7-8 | TGTGCCAGCAGCTTAGTAGACGTACAGTTGAACACTGAAGCTTTCTTT | CASSLVDVQLNTEAFF
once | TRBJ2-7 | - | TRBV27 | TGTGCCAGCAGTTCCCCCTACGAGCAGTACTTC | CASSSPYEQYF
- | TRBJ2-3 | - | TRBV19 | TGTGCCAGTAAAACAGGGTTGGCGTACGATACGCAGTATTTT | CASKTGLAYDTQYF
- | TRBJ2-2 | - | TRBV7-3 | TGTGCCAGCAGCTTATCCGGGGGGCCGGGCGGGGAGCTGTTTTTT | CASSLSGGPGGELFF
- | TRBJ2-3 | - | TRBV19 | TGTGCCAGTAGTCCAGACTGGCAGGATACGCAGTATTTT | CASSPDWQDTQYF